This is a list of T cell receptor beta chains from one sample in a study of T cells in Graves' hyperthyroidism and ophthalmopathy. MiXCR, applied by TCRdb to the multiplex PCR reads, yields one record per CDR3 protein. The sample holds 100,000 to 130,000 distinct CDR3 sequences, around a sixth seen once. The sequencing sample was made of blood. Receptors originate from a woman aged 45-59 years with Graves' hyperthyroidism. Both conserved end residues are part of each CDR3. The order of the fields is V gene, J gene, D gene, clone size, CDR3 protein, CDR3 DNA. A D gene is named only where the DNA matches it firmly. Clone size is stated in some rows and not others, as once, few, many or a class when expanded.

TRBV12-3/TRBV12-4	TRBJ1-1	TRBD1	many	CASSSTFRGGTEAFF	TGTGCCAGCAGTTCCACCTTCAGGGGGGGGACTGAAGCTTTCTTT
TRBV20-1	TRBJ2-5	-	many	CSARAGALEETQYF	TGCAGTGCAAGAGCCGGGGCCCTGGAAGAGACCCAGTACTTC
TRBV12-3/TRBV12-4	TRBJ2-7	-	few	CASSFAMNEQYF	TGTGCCAGCAGTTTTGCCATGAACGAGCAGTACTTC
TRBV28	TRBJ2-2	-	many	CASRKGTGELFF	TGTGCCAGTAGAAAAGGGACCGGGGAGCTGTTTTTT
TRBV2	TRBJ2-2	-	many	CASSYRRGPITGELFF	TGTGCCAGCAGTTACAGGCGAGGGCCGATCACCGGGGAGCTGTTTTTT
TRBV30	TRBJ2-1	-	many	CAWSVYGRGYNEQFF	TGTGCCTGGAGTGTTTATGGCAGGGGTTACAATGAGCAGTTCTTC
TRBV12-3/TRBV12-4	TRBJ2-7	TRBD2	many	CASSFGGTYEQYF	TGTGCCAGCAGTTTCGGGGGGACCTACGAGCAGTACTTC
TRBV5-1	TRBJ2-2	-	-	CASKPGPMNTGELFF	TGCGCCAGCAAGCCGGGCCCAATGAACACCGGGGAGCTGTTTTTT
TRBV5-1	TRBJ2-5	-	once	CASSLGGAYFQETQYF	TGCGCCAGCAGCTTGGGGGGAGCCTACTTCCAAGAGACCCAGTACTTC
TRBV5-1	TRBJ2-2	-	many	CASSPSDTGELFF	TGCGCCAGCAGCCCATCGGACACCGGGGAGCTGTTTTTT
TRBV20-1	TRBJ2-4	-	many	CSATEEKNIQYF	TGCAGTGCTACAGAGGAAAAAAACATTCAGTACTTC
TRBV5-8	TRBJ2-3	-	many	CASSSPRLEGSTDTQYF	TGTGCCAGCAGCAGTCCGCGACTAGAAGGAAGCACAGATACGCAGTATTTT
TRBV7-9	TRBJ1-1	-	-	CASSTDSPFLVAFF	TGTGCCAGCAGCACGGACAGTCCATTTCTAGTAGCTTTCTTT
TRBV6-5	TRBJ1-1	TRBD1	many	CASSYGWGGTVNTEAFF	TGTGCCAGCAGTTACGGCTGGGGTGGGACAGTGAACACTGAAGCTTTCTTT
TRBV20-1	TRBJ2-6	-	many	CSAFGRPDSGANVLTF	TGCAGTGCTTTTGGACGCCCGGACTCTGGGGCCAACGTCCTGACTTTC
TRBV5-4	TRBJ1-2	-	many	CASRRSQGLAGYTF	TGTGCCAGCAGACGCAGCCAGGGGTTGGCTGGCTACACCTTC
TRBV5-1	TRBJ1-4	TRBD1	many	CASSLESGGNEKLFF	TGCGCCAGCAGCTTGGAGTCAGGGGGGAATGAAAAACTGTTTTTT
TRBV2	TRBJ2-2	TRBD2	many	CASRRLAGGLGTGELFF	TGTGCCAGCAGGAGACTAGCGGGAGGCCTGGGCACCGGGGAGCTGTTTTTT
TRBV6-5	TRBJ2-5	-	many	CASSYLRGHSETQYF	TGTGCCAGCAGTTACCTCAGGGGACATTCAGAGACCCAGTACTTC
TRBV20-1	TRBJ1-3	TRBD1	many	CSADGTGGNTIYF	TGCAGTGCGGACGGGACAGGTGGAAACACCATATATTTT
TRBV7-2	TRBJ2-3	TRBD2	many	CASSGSGSPDTQYF	TGTGCCAGCAGCGGGAGCGGGAGCCCCGATACGCAGTATTTT
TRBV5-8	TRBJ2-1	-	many	CASSLGLVYNEQFF	TGTGCCAGCAGCTTGGGACTAGTTTACAATGAGCAGTTCTTC
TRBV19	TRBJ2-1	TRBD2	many	CASSPRGGDVYNEQFF	TGTGCCAGTAGTCCCCGGGGGGGCGACGTCTACAATGAGCAGTTCTTC